The rows below give T cell receptor beta chains drawn from one sample of a study of beta chain features in type 1 diabetes. TCRdb's copy holds only in-frame clones and misses some; the assay was immunoSEQ multiplex PCR. The table includes under 800,000 clones, about 14% detected once. Sequenced material: naive CD4+ T cells from blood. All receptors come from a man between 18 and 29 years old in good health. Both conserved end residues are part of each CDR3. Clone size is stated in some rows and not others, as once, few, many or a class when expanded.

j_call | clone_size | v_call | cdr3_aa
TRBJ2-2 | NA | TRBV28 | CASRPSGQGGSGELFF
TRBJ2-3 | NA | TRBV9 | CASSVAPQGDTQYF
TRBJ1-4 | few | TRBV28 | CASRGVNEKLFF
TRBJ2-7 | NA | TRBV5-1 | CASSLENRGYEQYF
TRBJ1-2 | few | TRBV10-3 | CAISIQGTHYGYTF
TRBJ2-7 | once | TRBV1 | CTSSQVDRDRVGEQYF
TRBJ2-7 | few | TRBV6-6 | CASSYSGGASYEQYF
TRBJ2-7 | few | TRBV28 | CASKGPGLSTYEQYF
TRBJ2-7 | NA | TRBV7-2 | CASRGRLGQGNYEQYF
TRBJ2-7 | NA | TRBV7-2 | CASSLAWGDEQYF
TRBJ1-5 | NA | TRBV27 | CASSANRDRDIYSNQPQHF
TRBJ2-7 | few | TRBV7-2 | CASSPKGGRADEQYF
TRBJ1-2 | few | TRBV11-2 | CASSIGTQGFGYTF
TRBJ1-4 | NA | TRBV7-9 | CASSLAQPTNEKLFF
TRBJ1-6 | few | TRBV9 | CASSVGDPPLHF
TRBJ2-1 | NA | TRBV10-3 | CAIRRTGEYNEQFF
TRBJ2-1 | NA | TRBV27 | CASSPGDFLGANNEQFF
TRBJ1-2 | few | TRBV28 | CASSLHTTNYGYTF
TRBJ2-7 | few | TRBV6-5 | CASSSDGSAHEQYF
TRBJ2-7 | few | TRBV7-3 | CASSPGGEQYF
TRBJ1-2 | NA | TRBV6-1 | CASRSGQGEGYTF
TRBJ2-3 | NA | TRBV2 | CASNSGGAGDTQYF
TRBJ2-3 | NA | TRBV7-3 | CASSQTSGRAANTQYF
TRBJ1-1 | NA | TRBV30 | CAWSVGPTRTEAFF
TRBJ1-1 | NA | TRBV28 | CASSSRGENTEAFF
TRBJ1-2 | few | TRBV7-8 | CASSLWVAGVNYGYTF
TRBJ1-1 | few | TRBV7-3 | CASSLKESMPVTNTEAFF
TRBJ2-2 | NA | TRBV5-4 | CASSLNGRDTGELFF
TRBJ1-4 | few | TRBV9 | CASSPEGGREKLFF
TRBJ2-3 | NA | TRBV25-1 | CASSEPGDFIDTQYF
TRBJ2-2 | few | TRBV28 | CASSLWDRRSTGELFF
TRBJ1-5 | few | TRBV21-1 | CASSNAAGSTPQHF
TRBJ2-7 | few | TRBV7-9 | CASSRSGGDEQYF
TRBJ2-1 | few | TRBV29-1 | CSVEPYNEQFF
TRBJ2-5 | few | TRBV6-4 | CASSVFDRKETQYF
TRBJ2-7 | few | TRBV19 | CASSTLDRISYEQYF
TRBJ2-7 | few | TRBV7-9 | CASSSNPRLGDAIYEQYF
TRBJ2-7 | few | TRBV29-1 | CSVHPGLNSEQYF
TRBJ2-4 | NA | TRBV7-2 | CASSLGLAGGPQNIQYF
TRBJ2-2 | few | TRBV4-3 | CASSPRGANTGELFF
TRBJ1-1 | NA | TRBV5-6 | CASSFGTGYSMNTEAFF
TRBJ1-3 | few | TRBV27 | CASSTGGSGNTIYF
TRBJ1-2 | NA | TRBV7-3 | CASSLRGHGGYTF
TRBJ2-1 | few | TRBV7-2 | CASSSSGRENNEQFF
TRBJ1-2 | NA | TRBV10-3 | CAISELYGTGGHGYTF
TRBJ2-7 | NA | TRBV28 | CASSQRRDSRYSYEQYF
TRBJ2-2 | few | TRBV7-3 | CASSPGQMYTGELFF
TRBJ1-5 | few | TRBV18 | CASSRQGSNQPQHF
TRBJ2-1 | NA | TRBV5-8 | CASSFELNLAVEEQFF
TRBJ1-1 | NA | TRBV30 | CAWSFVGAYTEAFF
TRBJ2-7 | few | TRBV6-5 | CATSPGDRESGEQYF
TRBJ1-2 | NA | TRBV10-3 | CAISGGTGYTF
TRBJ2-7 | NA | TRBV9 | CASSVEPKVGRYEQYF